The entry below gives a single TCR beta chain sequence along with its context. Its antigen has not been determined. Base qualities are not provided; no much larger clone lies one nucleotide away. This entry is derived from a study of T cell clones after liver transplantation (dated by TCRdb to between 2018 and 2021). Concerning the study at large: Samples were obtained from ITN030ST, a randomized trial in which withdrawal of immunosuppression was attempted within 2 years of liver transplantation. A cohort of 8 liver transplant recipients was studied, of whom 3 were classified as tolerant and 5 as non-tolerant. Donor-reactive T cell clones were identified using TCRbeta sequencing after a pre-transplant mixed lymphocyte reaction and were then followed in post-transplant blood. The subjects received no induction therapy and were kept on standard immunosuppression until randomization at 12-24 months post-transplant. Blood samples were collected pre-transplant, then pre-randomization ahead of withdrawal, and finally post-randomization once withdrawal had either been completed or failed. Three of the eight recipients were HCV-positive; the others were transplanted for non-autoimmune, non-viral indications. Tolerance meant complete immunosuppression withdrawal for at least one year without liver enzymes rising beyond twice the upper limit of normal. As an antigen-independent comparator for donor-reactive sequences, third party-reactive TCRbeta sequences were also identified from pre-transplant MLRs. What the authors observed across the whole study: Circulating donor-reactive CD4 TCRbeta sequences fell significantly post-transplant in 5 of 8 subjects, irrespective of tolerance or HCV status. After accounting for repertoire turnover, donor-reactive detection was significantly reduced in 7 of 8 subjects for CD4 and 8 of 8 for CD8. A greater decline was seen for donor-reactive sequences than for third party-reactive sequences, suggesting partial antigen-specific deletion unrelated to withdrawal success. Without allograft tissue specimens, donor-reactive T cells may have migrated into the graft rather than being deleted. The conclusions were considered preliminary, being limited by small, heterogeneous patient numbers and non-standardized post-transplant time points. In a couple of subjects, low numbers of available donor cells limited the measurable donor-reactive repertoire.

Thawed unstimulated PBMCs were stained for CD3, CD4 and CD8 and FACS-sorted into CD3+CD4+ and CD3+CD8+ populations. Each of the 8 studied subjects was randomized to immunosuppression withdrawal. The Qiagen DNeasy Blood and Tissue Kit was used for genomic DNA isolation. High-throughput TCRbeta CDR3 sequencing of frozen genomic DNA was performed by immunoSEQ, with PCR amplification, mapping, bias correction and internal controls included. The published analysis was carried out like this. Only productive rearrangements were retained, with each unique TCRbeta sequence defined by its CDR3 nucleotide sequence together with its V and J gene. A sequence counted as donor-reactive only if the sequence showed at least 5-fold expansion in CFSE-low cells compared with unstimulated pre-transplant cells and had a frequency of at least 0.01%. Per-subject minimum frequency thresholds, based on the lowest-template unstimulated sample, ensured at least 90% detection power. Jensen-Shannon divergence between the top 1000 TCRbeta sequences post- versus pre-transplant served as the measure of repertoire turnover. Two-sided Fisher's exact tests were used to test for changes in how often donor-reactive sequences were detected. Entries here come from immuneACCESS through TCRdb and include only in-frame sequences with V and J called. Some clones fail to appear in such tables; in the studies checked, an unresolved V gene covers under half of the shortfall, and the cause of the remainder is unknown. D and trimming were read from the DNA, whereas the V and J calls and clone size are those reported in that table. The table for this sample lists just over 80,000 clones; roughly 80% of them were counted only once. The top ten hold more than 0.45% of the sample.

The receptor comes from a human patient who received a liver transplant. After a transplant, some of the T cells may come from the graft donor. Here the sequenced sample was CD4+ T cells from blood, taken 46 months after liver transplant.

The nucleotides read TGTGCCAGCAGTGACTTTTCCCATGGCTACACCTTC. Translation gives CASSDFSHGYTF. The sequence links TRBV6-1 to TRBJ1-2; no D segment can be confidently identified. CDR1 and CDR2, looked up from the germline V gene, are MNHNS and SASEGT. V is clipped by 3 bases and J by 6 bases, and the sequence between their germline boundaries is 8 bases long. The CDR3 has 12 amino acids, counting the end cysteine and phenylalanine. The retained sequence is limited to the CDR3, 36 bases, with the frame set at the first base.